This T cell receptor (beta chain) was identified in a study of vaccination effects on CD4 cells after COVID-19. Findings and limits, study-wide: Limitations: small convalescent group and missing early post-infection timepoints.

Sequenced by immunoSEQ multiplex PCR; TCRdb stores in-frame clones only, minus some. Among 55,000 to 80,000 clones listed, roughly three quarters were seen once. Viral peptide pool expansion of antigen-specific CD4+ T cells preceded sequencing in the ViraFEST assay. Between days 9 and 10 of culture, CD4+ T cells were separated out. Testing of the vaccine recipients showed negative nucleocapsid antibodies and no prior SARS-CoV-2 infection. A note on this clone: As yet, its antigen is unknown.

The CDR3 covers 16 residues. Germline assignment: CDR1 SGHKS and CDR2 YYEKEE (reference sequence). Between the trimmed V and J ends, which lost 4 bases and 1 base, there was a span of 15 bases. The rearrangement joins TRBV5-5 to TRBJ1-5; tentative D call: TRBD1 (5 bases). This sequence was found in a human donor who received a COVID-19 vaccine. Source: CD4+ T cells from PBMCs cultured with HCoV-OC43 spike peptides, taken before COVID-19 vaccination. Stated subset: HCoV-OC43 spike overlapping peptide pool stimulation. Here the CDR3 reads CASSTRTIRSNQPQHF. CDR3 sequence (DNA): TGTGCCAGCAGCACTAGGACAATCAGGAGCAATCAGCCCCAGCATTTT.